Listed below are T cell receptor beta chains from one sample, sequenced in a study of regulatory T cells in long-lasting Graves disease. TCRdb independently ran MiXCR on the reads; one entry per CDR3 protein. The data show about 1,400 distinct CDR3 sequences, around half seen once. Sequencing used peripheral blood mononuclear cells (PBMCs), obtained with antithyroid drug treatment, in newly diagnosed or persistent Graves disease (not recorded which). The receptors come from a female donor with Graves disease. The CDR3 runs from the conserved cysteine through the conserved F or W. Only part of the rows carry a size: once, few, many, or a class if the clone is expanded.

abundance	v_gene	j_gene	CDR3aa
-	TRBV10-3	TRBJ2-7	CAISESSYIYEQYF
-	TRBV28	TRBJ2-5	CASSKAGGLETQYF
-	TRBV29-1	TRBJ2-7	CSVARERDGIAYEQYF
few	TRBV19	TRBJ1-5	CASDTGRYFNQPQHF
-	TRBV9	TRBJ2-7	CASSVVSGTEQYF
few	TRBV20-1	TRBJ2-5	CSARGRRGGTQYF
-	TRBV9	TRBJ2-3	CASSIGTGQSTDTQYF
-	TRBV5-1	TRBJ2-7	CASSLSEQTYEQYF
few	TRBV12-3/TRBV12-4	TRBJ2-1	CASSLGPGDYNEQFF
-	TRBV12-3/TRBV12-4	TRBJ1-6	CASSDPGRRDRKPPLHF
-	TRBV4-2	TRBJ2-7	CASSPMPSYEQYF
-	TRBV9	TRBJ2-7	CASSPRDSLYEQYF
few	TRBV6-1	TRBJ2-7	CASSEVAGGLAEQYF
-	TRBV5-1	TRBJ2-7	CASSAGTSGPSYEQYF
-	TRBV28	TRBJ2-4	CASSPELAKNIQYF
-	TRBV4-2	TRBJ2-7	CASSRLPGTSGAGEQYF
-	TRBV29-1	TRBJ2-6	CSVLGTGANVLTF
few	TRBV6-5	TRBJ2-5	CASNSLRGQETQYF
few	TRBV5-6	TRBJ2-5	CASHPRWVGPQETQYF
-	TRBV7-7	TRBJ2-2	CASSFGTGELFF
-	TRBV3-1	TRBJ2-1	CASSATSVEQFF
-	TRBV10-2	TRBJ1-1	CASATGTANTEAFF